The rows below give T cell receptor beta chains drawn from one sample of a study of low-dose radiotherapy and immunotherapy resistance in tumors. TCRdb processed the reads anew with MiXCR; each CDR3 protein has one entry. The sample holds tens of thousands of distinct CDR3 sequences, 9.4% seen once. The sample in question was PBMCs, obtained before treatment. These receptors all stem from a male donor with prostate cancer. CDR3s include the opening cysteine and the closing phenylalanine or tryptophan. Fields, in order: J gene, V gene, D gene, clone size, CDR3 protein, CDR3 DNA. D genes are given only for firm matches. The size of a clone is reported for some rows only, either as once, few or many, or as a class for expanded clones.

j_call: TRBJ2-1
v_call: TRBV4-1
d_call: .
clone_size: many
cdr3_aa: CASSRGGAGGDNEQFF
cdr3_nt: TGCGCCAGCAGCCGAGGCGGGGCCGGGGGAGACAATGAGCAGTTCTTC

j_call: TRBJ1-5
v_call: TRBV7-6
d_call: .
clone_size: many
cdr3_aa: CASSLEGTGQPQHF
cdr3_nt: TGTGCCAGCAGCTTAGAGGGGACGGGTCAGCCCCAGCATTTT

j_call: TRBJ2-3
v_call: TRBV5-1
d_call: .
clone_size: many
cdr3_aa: CASSVGTGTDTQYF
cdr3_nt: TGCGCCAGCAGCGTCGGGACTGGCACAGATACGCAGTATTTT

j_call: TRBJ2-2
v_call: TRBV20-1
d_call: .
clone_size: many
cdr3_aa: CSARTGHTGELFF
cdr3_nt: TGCAGTGCTAGGACTGGACACACCGGGGAGCTGTTTTTT

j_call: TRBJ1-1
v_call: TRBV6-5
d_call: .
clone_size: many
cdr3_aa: CASSYLGLNTEAFF
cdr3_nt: TGTGCCAGCAGTTACCTGGGATTGAACACTGAAGCTTTCTTT

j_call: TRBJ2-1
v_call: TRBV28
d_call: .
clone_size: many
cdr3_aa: CASRVGSGDNEQFF
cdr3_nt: TGTGCCAGCAGAGTGGGTAGCGGAGACAATGAGCAGTTCTTC

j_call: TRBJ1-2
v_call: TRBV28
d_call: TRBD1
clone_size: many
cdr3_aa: CASSLWENRGYGGYTF
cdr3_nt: TGTGCCAGCAGTTTATGGGAGAACAGGGGTTACGGTGGCTACACCTTC

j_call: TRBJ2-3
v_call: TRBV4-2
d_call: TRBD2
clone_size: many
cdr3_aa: CASSQDPAAGGRAADTQYF
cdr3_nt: TGTGCCAGCAGCCAAGATCCCGCAGCCGGCGGGAGGGCCGCAGATACGCAGTATTTT

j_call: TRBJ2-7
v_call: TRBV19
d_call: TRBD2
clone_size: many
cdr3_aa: CASSRISAGAEIYEQYF
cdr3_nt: TGTGCCAGTAGCCGGATATCAGCGGGAGCTGAAATCTACGAGCAGTACTTC

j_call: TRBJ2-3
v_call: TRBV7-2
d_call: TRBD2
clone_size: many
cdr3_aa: CASSWTSGTDTQYF
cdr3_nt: TGTGCCAGCAGCTGGACTAGCGGGACAGATACGCAGTATTTT

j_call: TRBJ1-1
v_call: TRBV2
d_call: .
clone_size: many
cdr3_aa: CASRSTQGTEAFF
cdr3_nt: TGTGCCAGCAGATCTACACAGGGCACTGAAGCTTTCTTT

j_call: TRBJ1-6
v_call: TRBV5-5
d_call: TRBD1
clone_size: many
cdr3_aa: CASSLEATGGGSPLHF
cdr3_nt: TGTGCCAGCAGCTTGGAGGCGACAGGGGGCGGTTCACCCCTCCACTTT

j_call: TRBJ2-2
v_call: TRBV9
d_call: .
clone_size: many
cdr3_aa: CASSVGVANTGELFF
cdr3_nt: TGTGCCAGCAGCGTAGGGGTGGCGAACACCGGGGAGCTGTTTTTT

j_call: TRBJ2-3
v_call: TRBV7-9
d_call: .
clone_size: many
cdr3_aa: CASSSKDWPSSTDTQYF
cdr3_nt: TGTGCCAGCAGCTCTAAGGACTGGCCTTCTAGCACAGATACGCAGTATTTT

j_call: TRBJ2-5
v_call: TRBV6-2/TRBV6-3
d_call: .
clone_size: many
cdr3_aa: CASSLTGSETQYF
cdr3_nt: TGTGCCAGCAGCCTCACGGGGAGCGAGACCCAGTACTTC

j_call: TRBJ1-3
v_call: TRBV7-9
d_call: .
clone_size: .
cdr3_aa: CASREGTGNTIYF
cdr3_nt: TGTGCCAGCAGAGAAGGGACTGGAAACACCATATATTTT

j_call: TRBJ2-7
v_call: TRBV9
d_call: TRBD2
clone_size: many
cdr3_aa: CASSVSGLAGDEQYF
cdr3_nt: TGTGCCAGCAGCGTCTCGGGACTAGCGGGAGACGAGCAGTACTTC

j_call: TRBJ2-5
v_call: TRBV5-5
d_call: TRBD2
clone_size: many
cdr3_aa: CASSRVTSGQETQYF
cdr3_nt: TGTGCCAGCAGCCGGGTGACTAGCGGCCAAGAGACCCAGTACTTC

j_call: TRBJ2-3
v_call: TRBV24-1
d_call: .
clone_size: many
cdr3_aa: CATSDFRPGSTDTQYF
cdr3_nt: TGTGCCACCAGTGATTTTAGACCGGGGAGCACAGATACGCAGTATTTT

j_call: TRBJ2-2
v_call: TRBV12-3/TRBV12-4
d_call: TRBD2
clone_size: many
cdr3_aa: CASSFSGLAGDTGELFF
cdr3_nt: TGTGCCAGCAGTTTTTCCGGACTAGCGGGGGACACCGGGGAGCTGTTTTTT

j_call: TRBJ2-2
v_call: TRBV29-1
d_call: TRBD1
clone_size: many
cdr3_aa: CSVEGTVNTGELFF
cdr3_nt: TGCAGCGTGGAAGGGACAGTTAACACCGGGGAGCTGTTTTTT

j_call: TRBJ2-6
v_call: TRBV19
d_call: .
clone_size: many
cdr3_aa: CASSKRGSGANVLTF
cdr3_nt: TGTGCCAGTAGTAAGAGAGGGTCTGGGGCCAACGTCCTGACTTTC